This T cell receptor beta chain derives from a study of blood T cell repertoires in COVID-19 (dated by TCRdb to the early 2020s). Regarding the study in general: Samples covering the acute and convalescent phases of COVID-19 were provided by collaborators in the United States, Italy and Spain. The prospective study material was composed of cDNA or gDNA derived from T cells, B-cell-depleted T cells, or PBMCs. Subjects who had been exposed to COVID-19, were actively infected with it, or had recovered from it provided the deeply sampled blood TCRbeta repertoires that made up the dataset. The repertoires were made available in a free public database intended to serve as a resource for research on the immune response to SARS-CoV-2. Samples were obtained from the ongoing ImmuneRACE study (first 160 participants) and from about 1,300 subjects provided by 6 global collaborators. The sample metadata nearly always contained a de-identified subject ID, COVID-19 status, age in years and sex. Where available, HLA class I and class II types were obtained from metadata supplied by the sample provider rather than from assay-based typing. Results and caveats for the whole study, not just this receptor: The quantity of clinical and demographic metadata differed by source and by participant and was supplied without curation.

Worth noting for this clone: Its antigen is currently not known. Per-base qualities were not stored, and no clone one base away is much larger.

V is cut by 6 bases and J by 3 bases, and the space between the germline ends is 14 bases. The germline V gene encodes CDR1 LGHDT and CDR2 YNNKEL (reference sequence). From the cysteine up to the phenylalanine, the CDR3 has a length of 15 residues. The retained sequence is limited to the CDR3, 45 bases, with the frame set at the first base. Participants in the prospective study were enrolled through a virtual design, were aged about 18 to 90 years, and lived in some 24 United States geographic areas. To assign participants to cohorts, the prospective study relied on clinical history that participants themselves reported in a screening survey and a study questionnaire. ImmuneRACE Cohort 3 recovered participants were defined by two consecutive negative NP/OP PCR tests, healthcare professional clearance, or symptom resolution. Each participant in the prospective study had whole blood, serum and a nasopharyngeal or oropharyngeal swab collected by mobile phlebotomists. Prospective study participants could optionally give additional blood draws and questionnaires over an approximately 2-month period. Prospective study blood samples were shipped either frozen or at room temperature before DNA extraction.

TCRbeta CDR3 regions were amplified from genomic DNA using the immunoSEQ Assay, a bias-controlled multiplex PCR. For the original study's pipeline: Within the assay, amplification of reference gene primers was used to estimate how many nucleated cells each sample contained. To quantify the absolute abundance of each unique TCRbeta CDR3 rearrangement, sequence reads were collapsed and filtered. For each sample, productive Simpson clonality was calculated by taking the square root of Simpson's diversity index across productive rearrangements. TCRdb took this table from immuneACCESS and kept in-frame rearrangements with V and J called. Such tables lack part of the clones; where checked against another copy, unresolved V genes explain under half of the gap, and the rest is unexplained. The V and J calls and clone size were taken over from that table, and D and trimming were inferred from the DNA. In this sample the table shows approximately 440,000 clones, roughly 90% of which occur a single time. The ten largest clonotypes hold around 0.64% of the sample.

The chain joins TRBV3-1 (or the pseudogene TRBV3-2) to TRBJ2-2, with no reliable assignment of the D segment. The material sequenced was PBMCs or T cells enriched from blood (not recorded which). This receptor was obtained from a woman between 18 and 29 years old who had recovered from COVID-19. The DNA reads as follows: TGTGCCAGCAGTCGCGTCTGGTCGGACACCGGGGAGCTGTTTTTT. This is translated as CASSRVWSDTGELFF.